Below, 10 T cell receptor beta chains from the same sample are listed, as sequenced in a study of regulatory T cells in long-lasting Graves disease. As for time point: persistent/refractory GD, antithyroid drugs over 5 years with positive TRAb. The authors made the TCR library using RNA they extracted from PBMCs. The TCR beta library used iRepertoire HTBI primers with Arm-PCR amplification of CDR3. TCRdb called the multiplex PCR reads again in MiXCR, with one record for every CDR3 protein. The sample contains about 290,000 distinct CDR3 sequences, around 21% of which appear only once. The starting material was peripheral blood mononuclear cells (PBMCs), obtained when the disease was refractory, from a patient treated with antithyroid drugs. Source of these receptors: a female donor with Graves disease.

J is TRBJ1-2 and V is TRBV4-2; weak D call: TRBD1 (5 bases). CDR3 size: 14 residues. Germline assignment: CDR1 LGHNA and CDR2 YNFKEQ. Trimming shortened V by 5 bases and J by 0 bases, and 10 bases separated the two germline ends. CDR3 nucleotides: TGTGCCAGCAGCTGGGACTTTTCTAACTATGGCTACACCTTC. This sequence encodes CASSWDFSNYGYTF.

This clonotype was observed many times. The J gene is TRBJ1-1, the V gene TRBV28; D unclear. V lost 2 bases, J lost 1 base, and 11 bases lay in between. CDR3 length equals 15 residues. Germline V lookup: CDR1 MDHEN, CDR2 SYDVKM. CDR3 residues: CASSLTSGPNTEAFF. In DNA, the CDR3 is TGTGCCAGCAGTTTAACCTCCGGACCGAACACTGAAGCTTTCTTT.

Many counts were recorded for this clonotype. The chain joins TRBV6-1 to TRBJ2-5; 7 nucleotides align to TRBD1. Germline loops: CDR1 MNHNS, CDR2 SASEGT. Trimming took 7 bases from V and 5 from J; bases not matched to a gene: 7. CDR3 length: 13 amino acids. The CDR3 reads CASNQGGLETQYF. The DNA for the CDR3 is TGTGCCAGCAACCAAGGGGGCTTGGAGACCCAGTACTTC.

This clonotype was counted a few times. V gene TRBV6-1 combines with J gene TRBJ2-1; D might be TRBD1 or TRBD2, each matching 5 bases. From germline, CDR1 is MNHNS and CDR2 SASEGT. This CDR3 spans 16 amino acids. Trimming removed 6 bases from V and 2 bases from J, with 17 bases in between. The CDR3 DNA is TGTGCCAGCAGAATGACGGGGCTAGACCCCTACAATGAGCAGTTCTTC. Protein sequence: CASRMTGLDPYNEQFF.

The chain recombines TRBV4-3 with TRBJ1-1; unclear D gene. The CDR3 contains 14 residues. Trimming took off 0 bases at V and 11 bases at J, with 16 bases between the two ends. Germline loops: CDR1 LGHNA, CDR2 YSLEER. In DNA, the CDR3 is TGCGCCAGCAGCCAAGACCGGGTACAGAGGCGGGCTTTCTTT. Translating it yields CASSQDRVQRRAFF.

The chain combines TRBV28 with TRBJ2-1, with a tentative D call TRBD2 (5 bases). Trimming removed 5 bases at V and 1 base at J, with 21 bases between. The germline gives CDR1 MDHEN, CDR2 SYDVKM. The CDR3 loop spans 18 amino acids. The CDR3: CASSQTLAYKSSYNEQFF. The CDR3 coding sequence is TGTGCCAGCAGTCAAACCCTAGCTTATAAGTCTTCCTACAATGAGCAGTTCTTC. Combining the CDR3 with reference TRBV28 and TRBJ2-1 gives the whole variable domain DVKVTQSSRYLVKRTGEKVFLECVQDMDHENMFWYRQDPGLGLRLIYFSYDVKMKEKGDIPEGYSVSREKKERFSLILESASTNQTSMYLCASSQTLAYKSSYNEQFFGPGTRLTVL.

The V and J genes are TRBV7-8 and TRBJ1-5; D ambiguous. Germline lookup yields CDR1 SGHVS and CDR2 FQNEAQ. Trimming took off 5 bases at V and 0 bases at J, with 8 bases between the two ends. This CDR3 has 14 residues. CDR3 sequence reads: CASSPSNSNQPQHF. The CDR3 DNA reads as TGTGCCAGCAGCCCCTCAAATAGCAATCAGCCCCAGCATTTT.

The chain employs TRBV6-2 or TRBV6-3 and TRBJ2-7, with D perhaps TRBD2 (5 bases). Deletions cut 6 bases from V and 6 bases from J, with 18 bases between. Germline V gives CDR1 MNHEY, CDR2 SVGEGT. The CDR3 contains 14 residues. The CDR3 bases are TGTGCCAGCAGAGACCCCCCCGGGAACGGCGAGCAGTACTTC. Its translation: CASRDPPGNGEQYF.

The CDR3 sequence is CASSPGLAGGPAETQYF. In nucleotides, the CDR3 is TGTGCCAGCAGCCCCGGTCTAGCGGGAGGGCCGGCTGAGACCCAGTACTTC. The chain couples TRBV14 to TRBJ2-5; TRBD2 matches at 12 bases. Germline values: CDR1 SGHDN, CDR2 FVKESK. This CDR3 has 17 residues. V trimming: 4 bases; J trimming: 5 bases; junction bases outside the gene matches: 11.

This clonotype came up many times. CDR3 in amino acids: CAISANRDAYKPFQETQYF. The CDR3 DNA reads as TGTGCCATCAGTGCGAACAGGGATGCCTACAAGCCCTTCCAAGAGACCCAGTACTTC. This chain links TRBV10-3 with TRBJ2-5; possible D gene TRBD1, 6 bases. Germline lookup yields CDR1 ENHRY and CDR2 SYGVKD. The CDR3 runs to 19 residues. Trimming pared 4 bases from V and 1 base from J, leaving 25 bases between.